This T cell receptor beta chain was observed in a study of blood T cell repertoires in COVID-19 (TCRdb year 2020). Background on the whole study: The collaborator samples originated in the United States, Italy and Spain and spanned the acute and convalescent phases of COVID-19. The samples were drawn from the first 160 participants of the ongoing ImmuneRACE study and from over 950 subjects provided by 6 global collaborators. A de-identified subject ID, COVID-19 status, age in years and sex were almost always included in the sample metadata. The repertoires were released in a freely available public database meant as a resource for research on the immune response to SARS-CoV-2. The prospective study material was composed of cDNA or gDNA derived from T cells, B-cell-depleted T cells, or PBMCs. Where available, HLA class I and class II types were obtained from metadata supplied by the sample provider rather than from assay-based typing. The dataset comprised deeply sampled blood TCRbeta repertoires from subjects exposed to, actively infected with, or recovered from COVID-19. Overall study results and their limits: The quantity of clinical and demographic metadata differed by source and by participant and was supplied without curation.

Regarding this clone: This clone's antigen is unknown. No quality values exist for individual bases; no much larger clone is one base distant.

Participants in the prospective study were enrolled through a virtual design, were aged roughly 18 to 95 years, and lived in roughly 24 United States geographic areas. To assign participants to cohorts, the prospective study relied on clinical history that participants themselves reported in a screening survey and a study questionnaire. For ImmuneRACE Cohort 3, a participant was defined as recovered based on two consecutive negative NP/OP PCR tests, clearance by a healthcare professional, or resolution of symptoms. In the prospective study, whole blood, serum and a nasopharyngeal or oropharyngeal swab were collected from each participant by mobile phlebotomists. Prospective study participants could optionally give additional blood draws and questionnaires over an approximately two-month period. Prospective study blood samples were shipped either frozen or at room temperature before DNA extraction.

TCRbeta CDR3 regions were amplified from genomic DNA using the immunoSEQ Assay, a bias-controlled multiplex PCR. As for the original processing: The number of nucleated cells in each sample was estimated from the amplification of reference gene primers within the assay. To quantify the absolute abundance of each unique TCRbeta CDR3 rearrangement, sequence reads were collapsed and filtered. Productive Simpson clonality was computed per sample as the square root of Simpson's diversity index over productive rearrangements. TCRdb took this table from immuneACCESS and kept in-frame rearrangements with V and J called. Such tables lack part of the clones; where checked against another copy, unresolved V genes explain under half of the gap, and the rest is unexplained. V, J and clone size reflect that table, while D and trimming were determined from the DNA. Here the sample has almost 500,000 clones; about 85% occur a single time. Jointly, the top ten make up around 8% of the sample.

The junction shows trimming of 5 bases on V and 5 bases on J, and the gene matches do not reach 9 bases of it. Taken from cysteine to phenylalanine, the CDR3 has 17 residues. Of the read, only the CDR3 DNA is kept; its 51 bases are in frame from base 1. Looking up the germline V gene (reference sequence) yields CDR1 MNHNY and CDR2 SVGAGI. Material for sequencing was PBMCs or T cells enriched from blood (not recorded which). This TCR came from a woman in her fifties or sixties who had recovered from COVID-19. This sequence uses TRBV6-6 and TRBJ2-1; the junction holds 13 bases that match TRBD2. CDR3 region: CASSLLPGLAGHNEQFF. Read as DNA, the sequence is TGTGCCAGCAGTCTCCTTCCGGGACTAGCGGGACACAATGAGCAGTTCTTC.